One sample yielded the 18 T cell receptor beta chains listed below, sequenced in a study of T cell repertoires in cytomegalovirus infection. Each CDR3 protein gets one entry after TCRdb re-called the reads with MiXCR. The repertoire has about 600,000 distinct CDR3 sequences, roughly 26% of them found once; the top ten carry less than 10%. Input material: CD8+ T cells from PBMCs. These receptors were taken from a human donor in good health (CMV status not recorded). Some clones in this sample may be carry-over from other donors' samples.

This clonotype came up many times. The genes are TRBV7-2 and TRBJ1-1, with 7 nucleotides matching TRBD1. V lost 5 bases and J lost 3; bases outside the gene matches: 6. Germline lookup yields CDR1 SGHTA and CDR2 FQGNSA. This CDR3 region has 14 residues. CDR3: CASSPPTGDTEAFF. The CDR3 nucleotides read TGTGCCAGCAGCCCTCCCACAGGGGACACTGAAGCTTTCTTT.

The chain combines TRBV6-2 or TRBV6-3 with TRBJ2-5, with 7 bases lining up with TRBD2. This CDR3 region has 15 residues. CDR1 MNHEY and CDR2 SVGEGT come from the germline V gene. The ends lost 7 bases at V and 4 bases at J; junction bases unmatched: 12. The chain's CDR3 is CASNHVTSELETQYF. The DNA for the CDR3 is TGTGCCAGCAACCACGTAACTAGCGAGCTAGAGACCCAGTACTTC.

The J gene is TRBJ1-2, the V gene TRBV29-1; 8 positions agree with TRBD1. CDR1 SQVTM and CDR2 ANQGSEA come from the germline V gene. This CDR3 spans 17 amino acids. V shed 3 bases and J 3 bases; nucleotides not matched to a gene: 15. The chain's CDR3 is CSVDVGTGLGLDYGYTF. CDR3 sequence (DNA): TGCAGCGTTGATGTCGGGACAGGTCTAGGCTTGGACTATGGCTACACCTTC.

This chain connects TRBV12-5 to TRBJ1-2; 7 bases are shared with TRBD1. This CDR3 has 15 amino acids. V shed 8 bases, J shed 8 bases, and the junction held 17 bases outside the gene matches. Germline V lookup: CDR1 LGHNT, CDR2 FRNRAP. The CDR3 reads CASSSWGQWAKGYTF. The CDR3, as DNA: TGTGCTAGTTCCTCTTGGGGACAGTGGGCTAAGGGCTACACCTTC.

This clonotype occurred a few times. The chain uses TRBV7-9 and TRBJ2-1, with D maybe TRBD1 (6 bases). The germline V gene encodes CDR1 SEHNR and CDR2 FQNEAQ (reference sequence). This CDR3 is 15 amino acids long. Trimming took off 1 base at V and 3 bases at J, with 10 bases between the two ends. The CDR3 DNA reads TGTGCCAGCAGCTTAGGAACAGGGAACTACAATGAGCAGTTCTTC. Protein: CASSLGTGNYNEQFF.

This clonotype was counted between two and nine times. The gene calls are TRBV15 and TRBJ1-2; maybe TRBD1 (5 bases). V was shortened by 3 bases and J by 0 bases, with 14 bases between the two germline ends. Germline V gene lookup returns CDR1 LNHNV and CDR2 YYDKDF (reference sequence). CDR3 size: 16 residues. As DNA, the CDR3 is TGTGCCACCAGCAGGCCTGGGACCGCCGCTAACTATGGCTACACCTTC. Encoded protein: CATSRPGTAANYGYTF.

A few counts support this clonotype. The junction departs from the called germline gene at one end, perhaps through a read error. The V and J genes are TRBV2 and TRBJ2-5, with TRBD2 matching 8 bases. This CDR3 has 16 residues. Germline V gene sequence: CDR1 SNHLY, CDR2 FYNNEI. The CDR3 region is CASSEAFAGGEESQYF. The CDR3 DNA reads as TGTGCCAGCAGTGAAGCGTTTGCGGGGGGAGAAGAGAGCCAGTACTTC.

The chain joins TRBV6-2 or TRBV6-3 to TRBJ1-2; possibly TRBD1 for D (6 bases). This CDR3 region has 14 residues. Looked up from germline, CDR1 is MNHEY and CDR2 is SVGEGT. Between the trimmed V and J ends, which lost 6 bases and 3 bases, there was a span of 14 bases. The CDR3 spells CASSFDRRDYGYTF. CDR3 DNA sequence: TGTGCCAGCAGCTTTGACAGGAGGGACTATGGCTACACCTTC.

This clonotype was detected many times. This chain uses TRBV7-9 with TRBJ2-2; 8 nucleotides align to TRBD1. This CDR3 comprises 15 residues. Unmatched junction bases numbered 8, after V lost 5 bases and J lost 6 bases. Germline V gene sequence: CDR1 SEHNR, CDR2 FQNEAQ (reference sequence). DNA for the CDR3: TGTGCCAGCAGCACACAGGGGGTCACTGCCGGGGAGCTGTTTTTT. Translated: CASSTQGVTAGELFF.

This clonotype has only a few counts. The V gene is TRBV20-1, the J gene TRBJ2-5; the D gene is possibly TRBD2 (7 bases). Trimming took 0 bases from V and 4 from J, leaving 18 bases between them. Germline CDR1 is DFQATT and CDR2 is SNEGSKA (reference sequence). CDR3 length: 16 residues. CDR3 protein: CSARDRWGGRRETQYF. The CDR3 region has the DNA TGCAGTGCTAGAGATCGGTGGGGGGGCCGGAGAGAGACCCAGTACTTC.

There are a few counts of this clonotype. Here the CDR3 reads CASSRGTGSTEAFF. DNA for the CDR3: TGTGCCAGCAGCCGTGGGACAGGGAGCACTGAAGCTTTCTTT. The chain couples TRBV7-9 to TRBJ1-1, with 9 bases that match TRBD1. Germline trimming cut 5 bases from V and 4 bases from J; bases unmatched to any gene: 5. CDR1 is SEHNR and CDR2 is FQNEAQ in the germline V gene (reference sequence). CDR3 length: 14 residues.

This clonotype was recorded many times. J is TRBJ1-3 and V is TRBV7-6; 8 bases are a match to TRBD1. V was pared by 5 bases and J by 0 bases, with 3 bases of the junction left unmatched. The CDR3 loop spans 15 amino acids. Germline CDR1 SGHVS, CDR2 FNYEAQ. CDR3 protein: CASSQGQDSGNTIYF. For the CDR3, the DNA is TGTGCCAGCAGCCAGGGACAGGACTCTGGAAACACCATATATTTT. Drawing the rest from reference TRBV7-6 and TRBJ1-3, the complete variable domain is GAGVSQSPRYKVTKRGQDVALRCDPISGHVSLYWYRQALGQGPEFLTYFNYEAQQDKSGLPNDRFSAERPEGSISTLTIQRTEQRDSAMYRCASSQGQDSGNTIYFGEGSWLTVV.

In its sample, this clonotype was seen a few times. The chain carries TRBV10-3 and TRBJ1-1, with D uncertain. The V gene lost 2 bases and the J gene lost 2 bases, with 15 bases spanning the gap. This CDR3 comprises 16 residues. Germline V CDR1 and CDR2: ENHRY, SYGVKD. CDR3 amino acids: CAISEVELRENTEAFF. CDR3 in DNA: TGTGCCATCAGTGAGGTCGAGCTGCGGGAAAACACTGAAGCTTTCTTT.

In its sample, this clonotype was seen many times. The chain combines TRBV7-9 with TRBJ2-1, with TRBD2 identical over 9 bases. Germline V CDR1 and CDR2: SEHNR, FQNEAQ (reference sequence). The CDR3 runs to 16 residues. Trimming took 5 bases from V and 6 from J; bases not matched to a gene: 11. The CDR3 DNA reads TGTGCCAGCAGCCAATCGGGACTAGCTTTTTCCAATGAGCAGTTCTTC. Amino acid sequence: CASSQSGLAFSNEQFF.

CDR3 DNA: TGTGCCACCAGCAGAGAGGAGGGGGGATCAGATACGCAGTATTTT. Protein product: CATSREEGGSDTQYF. The V gene is TRBV15, the J gene TRBJ2-3; D is perhaps TRBD1 or TRBD2 (6 bases each). Trimming removed 0 bases at V and 4 bases at J, with 11 bases between. The CDR3 runs to 15 residues. The germline gives CDR1 LNHNV, CDR2 YYDKDF (reference sequence).

The chain combines TRBV6-5 with TRBJ2-3, with D possibly TRBD1 on 5 matching bases. The CDR3 covers 18 residues. With 0 bases removed from V and 0 bases from J, the gap between germline ends came to 16 bases. In germline, CDR1 is MNHEY, CDR2 SVGAGI. CDR3: CASSYSLKGLSSTDTQYF. CDR3 nucleotides: TGTGCCAGCAGTTACTCCCTAAAGGGGCTCTCGAGCACAGATACGCAGTATTTT.

The V and J genes are TRBV7-2 and TRBJ1-1; D is unresolved. Trimming shortened V by 1 base and J by 0 bases, and 15 bases separated the two germline ends. In germline, CDR1 is SGHTA, CDR2 FQGNSA. The CDR3 contains 17 residues. The CDR3 bases are TGTGCCAGCAGCTTAGTCCCCAGGTCACCCATGAACACTGAAGCTTTCTTT. Residues: CASSLVPRSPMNTEAFF.

The genes are TRBV28 and TRBJ2-5; TRBD2 matches at 9 bases. There are 14 residues in the CDR3. The V and J ends lost 3 bases and 3 bases, in that order; junction bases with no gene match: 2. Germline V CDR1 and CDR2: MDHEN, SYDVKM. This CDR3 reads CASSFPSGEETQYF. The CDR3 region has the DNA TGTGCCAGCAGTTTCCCTAGCGGGGAAGAGACCCAGTACTTC.